The entry that follows covers one T cell receptor (beta chain) sequence. These data belong to a study of shared T cell receptors in the human thymus. Trimming removed 0 bases from V and 4 bases from J, with 15 bases in between. Germline CDR1 reads LGHNA; CDR2 reads YSLEER. The CDR3 contains 16 residues. The data were produced by immunoSEQ multiplex PCR, yet TCRdb's version contains in-frame clones alone and is incomplete. The table lists 650,000 to 950,000 clones, approximately 85% of them singletons. These data were also filed under a second study, of human thymus T cells. According to that study: Corrective heart surgery yielded resections, and these provided the thymus tissue. Among thymic and blood repertoires, usage of V and J genes appeared biased. There were highly overlapping thymic repertoires among unrelated individuals, as related research reported.

Sequencing was done on a sample of thymocytes. This TCR derives from a girl less than two years old with a congenital heart defect. This rearrangement joins TRBV4-3 to TRBJ1-2; perhaps TRBD1 as D (6 bases). The DNA of the CDR3 is TGCGCCAGCAGCCAAGACGGACAGTCACTTGCCTATGGCTACACCTTC. This codes for CASSQDGQSLAYGYTF.